Presented here are 9 T cell receptor beta chains from one specimen sequenced in a study of blood T cell repertoires in COVID-19. Produced via immunoSEQ multiplex PCR; TCRdb's table is partial and in-frame only. The sample records about 140,000 clones, 87% being singletons. Sequencing was performed on peripheral blood. The source is a woman aged 40 to 55 with acute or convalescent COVID-19.

The genes are TRBV6-2 or TRBV6-3 and TRBJ2-7, with 7 bases identical to TRBD1. CDR3 size: 13 residues. Germline values: CDR1 MNHEY, CDR2 SVGEGT. The V gene end was trimmed by 6 bases and the J gene end by 6 bases; junction bases not matched to a gene: 8. In nucleotides, the CDR3 is TGTGCCAGCAGCTTTATTGGGACAGCCGAGCAGTACTTC. Translated: CASSFIGTAEQYF.

This chain links TRBV4-1 with TRBJ2-1; D perhaps matches TRBD2 (5 bases). The V end lost 4 bases, the J end lost 5 bases, and 12 bases lay between the germline ends. CDR1 MGHRA and CDR2 YSYEKL come from the germline V gene. The CDR3 runs to 14 residues. CDR3 nucleotides: TGCGCCAGCAGCCTCCCGTTGCGGGACAATGAGCAGTTCTTC. Translation: CASSLPLRDNEQFF.

The chain uses TRBV4-3 and TRBJ1-2; TRBD1 matches 7 bases. Germline loops: CDR1 LGHNA, CDR2 YSLEER. Trimming took 4 bases from V and 4 from J; bases not matched to a gene: 3. The CDR3 extends over 13 amino acids. The CDR3 protein is CASSRDRVYGYTF. Here the CDR3 DNA reads TGCGCCAGCAGCCGAGACAGGGTCTATGGCTACACCTTC.

This rearrangement joins TRBV28 to TRBJ2-3; weak D call: TRBD2 (6 bases). CDR3 size: 14 residues. The germline CDR1 and CDR2 sequences are MDHEN and SYDVKM. Trimming left V 5 bases short and J 2 bases short, with 11 bases between. CDR3 in DNA: TGTGCCAGCAGTGGAGCGGGTCCCACAGATACGCAGTATTTT. Its protein product is CASSGAGPTDTQYF.

V and J are TRBV19 and TRBJ1-5; the D is unclear. The CDR3 is made up of 13 amino acids. The germline V gene has CDR1 LNHDA and CDR2 SQIVND (reference sequence). V lost 2 bases and J lost 9, with 11 bases in between. The CDR3 spells CASSITGKGPQHF. The CDR3 DNA reads as TGTGCCAGTAGTATAACGGGGAAAGGGCCCCAGCATTTT.

This clone was counted only a few times. The chain has TRBV28 and TRBJ2-7; a possible D gene is TRBD2 (6 bases). Germline V gene data show CDR1 as MDHEN and CDR2 as SYDVKM. The CDR3 covers 12 residues. V shed 5 bases and J shed 6 bases, with 11 bases lying between them. CDR3 region: CASSPGVGEQYF. The CDR3 DNA reads TGTGCCAGCAGTCCGGGGGTCGGCGAGCAGTACTTC.

The CDR3 region is CSVPGLTSYNEQFF. DNA for the CDR3: TGCAGCGTCCCGGGACTCACCTCCTACAATGAGCAGTTCTTC. J is TRBJ2-1 and V is TRBV29-1; D may be TRBD2 (6 bases). From germline, CDR1 is SQVTM and CDR2 ANQGSEA. The V gene lost 6 bases and the J gene lost 0 bases, with 12 bases spanning the gap. This CDR3 spans 14 amino acids.

The chain uses TRBV19 and TRBJ1-4; 7 bases match TRBD1. Trimming removed 8 bases from V and 8 bases from J; junction bases left unmatched: 8. Germline V gene data show CDR1 as LNHDA and CDR2 as SQIVND (reference sequence). CDR3 length: 13 residues. CDR3 coding DNA: TGTGCCAGTCAAAACAGGGGTCGCGAAAAACTGTTTTTT. Translating gives CASQNRGREKLFF.

V is TRBV7-9 and J is TRBJ1-1, with 9 bases lining up with TRBD1. V gave up 5 bases and J gave up 5 bases; unmatched junction bases: 9. This CDR3 spans 15 amino acids. Looked up from germline, CDR1 is SEHNR and CDR2 is FQNEAQ (reference sequence). This CDR3 is CASSAGNRGQTEAFF. The DNA of the CDR3 is TGTGCCAGCAGCGCCGGCAACAGGGGGCAGACTGAAGCTTTCTTT. Variable domain in full (rest from reference TRBV7-9 and TRBJ1-1): DTGVSQNPRHKITKRGQNVTFRCDPISEHNRLYWYRQTLGQGPEFLTYFQNEAQLEKSRLLSDRFSAERPKGSFSTLEIQRTEQGDSAMYLCASSAGNRGQTEAFFGQGTRLTVV.